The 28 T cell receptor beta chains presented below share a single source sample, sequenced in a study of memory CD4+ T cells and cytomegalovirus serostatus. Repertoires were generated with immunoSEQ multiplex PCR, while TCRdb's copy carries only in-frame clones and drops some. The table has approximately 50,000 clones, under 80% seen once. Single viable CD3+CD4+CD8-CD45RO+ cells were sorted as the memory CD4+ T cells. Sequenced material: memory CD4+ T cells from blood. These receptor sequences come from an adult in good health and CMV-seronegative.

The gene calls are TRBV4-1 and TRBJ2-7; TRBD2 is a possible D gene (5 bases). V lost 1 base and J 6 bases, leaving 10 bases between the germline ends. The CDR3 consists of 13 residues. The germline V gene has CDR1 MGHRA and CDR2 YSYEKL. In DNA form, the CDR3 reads TGCGCCAGCAGCCAAGGATGGGAGTCCGAGCAGTACTTC. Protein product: CASSQGWESEQYF.

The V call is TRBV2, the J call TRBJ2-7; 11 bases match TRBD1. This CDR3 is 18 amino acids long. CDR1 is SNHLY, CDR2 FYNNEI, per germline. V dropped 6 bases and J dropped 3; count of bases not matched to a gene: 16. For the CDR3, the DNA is TGTGCCAGCAGCGTGGACAGGGGGCTCGGAGCGGCCTTCTACGAGCAGTACTTC. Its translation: CASSVDRGLGAAFYEQYF.

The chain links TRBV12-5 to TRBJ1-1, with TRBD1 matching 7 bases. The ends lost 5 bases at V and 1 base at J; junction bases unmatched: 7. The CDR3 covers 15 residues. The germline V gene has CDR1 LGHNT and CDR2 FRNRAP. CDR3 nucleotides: TGTGCTAGTGGTATCAACAGGGGAACGAACACTGAAGCTTTCTTT. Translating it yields CASGINRGTNTEAFF.

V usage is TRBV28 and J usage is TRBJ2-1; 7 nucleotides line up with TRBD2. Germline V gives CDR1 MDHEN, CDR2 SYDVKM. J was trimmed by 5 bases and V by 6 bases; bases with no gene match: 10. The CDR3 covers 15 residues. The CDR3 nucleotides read TGTGCCAGCAGCCCCGGGGAGGGAGTGAACAATGAGCAGTTCTTC. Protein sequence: CASSPGEGVNNEQFF.

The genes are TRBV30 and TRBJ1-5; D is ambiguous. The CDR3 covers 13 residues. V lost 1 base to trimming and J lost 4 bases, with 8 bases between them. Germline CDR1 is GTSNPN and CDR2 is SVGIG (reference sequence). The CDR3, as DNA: TGTGCCTGGAGTGGGGGAGGGAATCAGCCCCAGCATTTT. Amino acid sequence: CAWSGGGNQPQHF.

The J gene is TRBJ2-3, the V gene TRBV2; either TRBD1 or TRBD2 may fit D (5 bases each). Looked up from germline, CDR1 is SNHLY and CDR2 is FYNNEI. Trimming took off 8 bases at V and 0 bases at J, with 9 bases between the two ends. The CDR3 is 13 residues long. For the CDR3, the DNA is TGTGCCAGCCGAGGGGCGAGCACAGATACGCAGTATTTT. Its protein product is CASRGASTDTQYF. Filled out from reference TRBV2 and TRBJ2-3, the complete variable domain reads EPEVTQTPSHQVTQMGQEVILRCVPISNHLYFYWYRQILGQKVEFLVSFYNNEISEKSEIFDDQFSVERPDGSNFTLKIRSTKLEDSAMYFCASRGASTDTQYFGPGTRLTVL.

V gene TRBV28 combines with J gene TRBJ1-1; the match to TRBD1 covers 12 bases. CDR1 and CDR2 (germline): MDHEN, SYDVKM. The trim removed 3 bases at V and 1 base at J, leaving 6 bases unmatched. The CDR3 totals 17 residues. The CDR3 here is CASSFGTGGVRNTEAFF. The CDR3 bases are TGTGCCAGCAGTTTCGGGACAGGGGGCGTGCGGAACACTGAAGCTTTCTTT.

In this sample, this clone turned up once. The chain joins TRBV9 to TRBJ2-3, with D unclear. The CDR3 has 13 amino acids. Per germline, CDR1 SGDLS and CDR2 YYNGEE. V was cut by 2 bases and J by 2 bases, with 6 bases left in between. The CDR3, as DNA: TGTGCCAGCAGCGTCGCGGCCACAGATACGCAGTATTTT. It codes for CASSVAATDTQYF.

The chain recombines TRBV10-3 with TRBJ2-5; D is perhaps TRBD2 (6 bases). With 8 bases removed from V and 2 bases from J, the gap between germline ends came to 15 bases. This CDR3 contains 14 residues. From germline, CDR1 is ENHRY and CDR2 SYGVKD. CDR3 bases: TGTGCCATCGGGGCTAGCGCCCCGCAAGAGACCCAGTACTTC. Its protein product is CAIGASAPQETQYF.

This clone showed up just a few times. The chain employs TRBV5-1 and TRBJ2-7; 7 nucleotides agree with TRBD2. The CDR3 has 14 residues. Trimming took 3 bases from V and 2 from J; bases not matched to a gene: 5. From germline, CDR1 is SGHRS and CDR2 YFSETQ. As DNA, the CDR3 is TGCGCCAGCAGCTCTAGCGGAACAGCCTACGAGCAGTACTTC. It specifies CASSSSGTAYEQYF.

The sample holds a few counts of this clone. CDR3 DNA: TGTGCCAGCAGTTTAACGATAGCGGGAGGGTTCCATGAGCAGTTCTTC. This sequence encodes CASSLTIAGGFHEQFF. The chain has TRBV27 and TRBJ2-1, with TRBD2 identical over 11 bases. The germline CDR1 and CDR2 sequences are MNHEY and SMNVEV (reference sequence). CDR3 length: 16 amino acids. With V trimmed by 2 bases and J by 8 bases, 8 bases remained unmatched.

The CDR3 loop is CATSRDRVTGYTF. DNA for the CDR3: TGTGCCACCTCCCGGGACAGGGTAACCGGCTACACCTTC. The J gene is TRBJ1-2, the V gene TRBV2, with TRBD1 identical over 9 bases. V trimming: 10 bases; J trimming: 8 bases; junction bases outside the gene matches: 11. The germline gives CDR1 SNHLY, CDR2 FYNNEI. The CDR3 runs to 13 residues.

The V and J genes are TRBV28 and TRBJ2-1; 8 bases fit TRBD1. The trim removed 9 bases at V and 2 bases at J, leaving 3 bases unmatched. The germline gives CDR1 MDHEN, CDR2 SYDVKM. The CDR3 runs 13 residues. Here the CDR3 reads CASVTGAYNEQFF. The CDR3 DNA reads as TGTGCCAGTGTGACAGGGGCCTACAATGAGCAGTTCTTC.

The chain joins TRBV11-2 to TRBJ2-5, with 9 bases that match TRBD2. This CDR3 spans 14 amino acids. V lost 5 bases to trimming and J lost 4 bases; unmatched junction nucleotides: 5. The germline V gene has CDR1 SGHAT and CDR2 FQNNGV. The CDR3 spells CASSSVAGVETQYF. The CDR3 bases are TGTGCCAGCAGCAGTGTAGCGGGAGTAGAGACCCAGTACTTC.

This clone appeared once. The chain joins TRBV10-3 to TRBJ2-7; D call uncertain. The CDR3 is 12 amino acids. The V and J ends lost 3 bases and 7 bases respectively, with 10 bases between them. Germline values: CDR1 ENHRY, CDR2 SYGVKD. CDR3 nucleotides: TGTGCCATCAGTGATTTATTAGGGGAGCAGTACTTC. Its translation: CAISDLLGEQYF.

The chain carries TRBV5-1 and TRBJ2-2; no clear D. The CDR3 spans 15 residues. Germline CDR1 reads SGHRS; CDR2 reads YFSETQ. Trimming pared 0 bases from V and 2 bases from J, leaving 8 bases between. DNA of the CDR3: TGCGCCAGCAGCTTGGGGCCGACAAACACCGGGGAGCTGTTTTTT. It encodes CASSLGPTNTGELFF.

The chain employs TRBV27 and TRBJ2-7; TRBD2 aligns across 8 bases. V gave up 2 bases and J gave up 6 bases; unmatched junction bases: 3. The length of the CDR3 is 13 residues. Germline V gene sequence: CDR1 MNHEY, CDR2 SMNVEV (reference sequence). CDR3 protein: CASSLAGGIEQYF. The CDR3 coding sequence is TGTGCCAGCAGTTTAGCGGGAGGCATCGAGCAGTACTTC.

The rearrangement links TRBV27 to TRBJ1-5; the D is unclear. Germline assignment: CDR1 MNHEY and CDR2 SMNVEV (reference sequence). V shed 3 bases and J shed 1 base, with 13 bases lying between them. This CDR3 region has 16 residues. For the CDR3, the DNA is TGTGCCAGCAGTTTTTCCTCCGCGGGGAGCAATCAGCCCCAGCATTTT. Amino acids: CASSFSSAGSNQPQHF.

DNA of the CDR3: TGTGCCAGCAGTTTATCGCTAAGGGTGTGGGAAGAGACCCAGTACTTC. Protein product: CASSLSLRVWEETQYF. The chain employs TRBV27 and TRBJ2-5, with D hard to call. The CDR3 sequence is 16 residues long. Deletions cut 0 bases from V and 3 bases from J, with 14 bases between. CDR1 is MNHEY, CDR2 SMNVEV, per germline (reference sequence).

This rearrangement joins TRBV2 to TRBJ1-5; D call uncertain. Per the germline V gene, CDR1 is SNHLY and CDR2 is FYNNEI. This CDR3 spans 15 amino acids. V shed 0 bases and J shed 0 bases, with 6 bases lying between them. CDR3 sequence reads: CASSEAGLSNQPQHF. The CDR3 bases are TGTGCCAGCAGTGAAGCGGGTCTTAGCAATCAGCCCCAGCATTTT.

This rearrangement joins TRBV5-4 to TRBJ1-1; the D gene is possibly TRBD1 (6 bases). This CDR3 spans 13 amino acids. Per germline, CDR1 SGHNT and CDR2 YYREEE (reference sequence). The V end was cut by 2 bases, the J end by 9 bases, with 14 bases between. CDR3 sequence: CASSFPLGQKAFF. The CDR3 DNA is TGTGCCAGCAGCTTTCCACTTGGACAGAAAGCTTTCTTT.

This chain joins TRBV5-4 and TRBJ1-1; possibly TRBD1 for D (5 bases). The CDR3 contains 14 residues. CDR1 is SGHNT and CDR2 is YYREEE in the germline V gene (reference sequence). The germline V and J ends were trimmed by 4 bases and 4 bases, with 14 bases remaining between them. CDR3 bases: TGTGCCAGCAGCGCAAGACAGAGAATCACTGAAGCTTTCTTT. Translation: CASSARQRITEAFF.

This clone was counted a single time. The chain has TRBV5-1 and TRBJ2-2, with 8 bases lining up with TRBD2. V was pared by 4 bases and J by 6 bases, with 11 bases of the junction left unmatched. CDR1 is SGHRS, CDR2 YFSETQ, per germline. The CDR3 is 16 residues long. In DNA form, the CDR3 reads TGCGCCAGCAGCCAGGGAAGTAGCGGGAAGTCCGGGGAGCTGTTTTTT. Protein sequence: CASSQGSSGKSGELFF.

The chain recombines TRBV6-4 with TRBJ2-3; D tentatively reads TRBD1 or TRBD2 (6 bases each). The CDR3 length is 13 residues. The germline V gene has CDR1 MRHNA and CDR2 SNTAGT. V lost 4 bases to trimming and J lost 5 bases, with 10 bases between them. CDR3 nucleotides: TGTGCCAGCAGTGTCAGGGGAGGAGATACGCAGTATTTT. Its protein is CASSVRGGDTQYF.

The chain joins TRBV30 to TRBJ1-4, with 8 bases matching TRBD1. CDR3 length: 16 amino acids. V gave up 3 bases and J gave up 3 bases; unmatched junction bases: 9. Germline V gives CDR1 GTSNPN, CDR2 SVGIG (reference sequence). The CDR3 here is CAWRRMGTGPNEKLFF. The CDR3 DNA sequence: TGTGCCTGGAGAAGGATGGGGACAGGTCCTAATGAAAAACTGTTTTTT.

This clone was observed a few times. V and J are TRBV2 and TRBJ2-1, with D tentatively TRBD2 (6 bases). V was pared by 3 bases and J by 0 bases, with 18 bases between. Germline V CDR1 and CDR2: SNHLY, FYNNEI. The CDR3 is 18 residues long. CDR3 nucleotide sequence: TGTGCCAGCAGTGAGCCCATACTAGCAATAAGCTCCTACAATGAGCAGTTCTTC. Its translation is CASSEPILAISSYNEQFF.

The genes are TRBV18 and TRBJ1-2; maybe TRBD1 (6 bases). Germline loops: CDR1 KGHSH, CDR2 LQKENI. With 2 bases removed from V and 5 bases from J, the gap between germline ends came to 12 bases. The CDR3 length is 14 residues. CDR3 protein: CASSPSGTSYGYTF. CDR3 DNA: TGTGCCAGCTCACCATCCGGGACAAGTTATGGCTACACCTTC.

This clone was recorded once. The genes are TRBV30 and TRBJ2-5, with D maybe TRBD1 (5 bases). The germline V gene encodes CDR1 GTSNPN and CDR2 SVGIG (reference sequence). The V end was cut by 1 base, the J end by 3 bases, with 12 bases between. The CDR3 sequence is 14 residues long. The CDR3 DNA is TGTGCCTGGAGTGACCAAAACAGGAAAGAGACCCAGTACTTC. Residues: CAWSDQNRKETQYF.